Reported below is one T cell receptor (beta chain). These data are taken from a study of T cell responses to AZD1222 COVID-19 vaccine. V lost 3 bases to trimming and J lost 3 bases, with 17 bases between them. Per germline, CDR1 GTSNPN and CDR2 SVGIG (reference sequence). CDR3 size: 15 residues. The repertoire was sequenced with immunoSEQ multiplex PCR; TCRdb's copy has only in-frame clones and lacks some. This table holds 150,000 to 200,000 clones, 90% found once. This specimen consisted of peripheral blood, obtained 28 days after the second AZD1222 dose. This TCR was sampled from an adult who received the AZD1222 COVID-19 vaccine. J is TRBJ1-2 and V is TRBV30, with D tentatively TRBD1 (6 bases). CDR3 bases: TGTGCCTGGAGGACAACCCCGGACAGCGACTATGGCTACACCTTC. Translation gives CAWRTTPDSDYGYTF.